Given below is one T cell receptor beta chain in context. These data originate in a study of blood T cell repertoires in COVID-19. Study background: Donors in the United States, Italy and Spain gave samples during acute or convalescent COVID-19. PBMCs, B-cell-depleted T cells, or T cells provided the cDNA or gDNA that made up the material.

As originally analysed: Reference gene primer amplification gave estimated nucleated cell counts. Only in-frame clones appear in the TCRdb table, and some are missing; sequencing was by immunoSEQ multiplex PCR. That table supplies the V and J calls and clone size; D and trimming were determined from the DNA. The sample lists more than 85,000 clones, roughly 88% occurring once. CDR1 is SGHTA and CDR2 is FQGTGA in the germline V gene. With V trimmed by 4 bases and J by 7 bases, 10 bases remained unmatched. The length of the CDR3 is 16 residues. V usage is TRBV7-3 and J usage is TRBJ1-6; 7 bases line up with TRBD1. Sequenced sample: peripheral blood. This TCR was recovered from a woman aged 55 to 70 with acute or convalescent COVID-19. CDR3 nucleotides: TGTGCCAGCAGCTCGACAGGGTATTCGCGGAATTCACCCCTCCACTTT. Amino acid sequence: CASSSTGYSRNSPLHF.